One and the same sample provided the 26 T cell receptor beta chains below, sequenced in a study of T cell repertoires in cytomegalovirus infection. TCRdb reprocessed the reads via MiXCR and lists one record per CDR3 protein. The repertoire consists of around 210,000 distinct CDR3 sequences, with roughly 6.5% occurring once and the leading ten covering under 7.5%. The sample taken for sequencing was PBMCs. The receptors were sampled from a human donor in good health (CMV status not recorded). Some clones in this sample may be carry-over from other donors' samples.

This clonotype has only a few counts. J is TRBJ2-2 and V is TRBV6-5, with D possibly TRBD2 on 7 matching bases. The germline gives CDR1 MNHEY, CDR2 SVGAGI. V was clipped by 2 bases and J by 6 bases, with 10 bases between them. CDR3 length: 14 residues. For the CDR3, the DNA is TGTGCCAGCAGTTACGGGGGGGGCTCCGGGGAGCTGTTTTTT. This codes for CASSYGGGSGELFF.

The chain has TRBV6-2 or TRBV6-3 and TRBJ1-1; D remains unclear. The CDR3 has 12 amino acids. The germline gives CDR1 MNHEY, CDR2 SVGEGT. Trimming took off 5 bases at V and 3 bases at J, with 7 bases between the two ends. The CDR3 nucleotides read TGTGCCAGCAGTACCTGGGACACTGAAGCTTTCTTT. Amino acid sequence: CASSTWDTEAFF.

This clonotype came up many times. This chain uses TRBV6-2 or TRBV6-3 with TRBJ2-7, with D maybe TRBD1 (5 bases). V lost 6 bases to trimming and J lost 6 bases, with 15 bases between them. CDR3 size: 13 residues. The germline gives CDR1 MNHEY, CDR2 SVGEGT. The CDR3 protein is CASSQQEDGEQYF. The CDR3 DNA sequence: TGTGCCAGCAGCCAACAGGAAGACGGCGAGCAGTACTTC.

This clonotype was seen repeatedly, ten times or more. This sequence joins TRBV20-1 and TRBJ1-1, with D hard to call. The CDR3 is 12 residues long. Trimming pared 1 base from V and 8 bases from J, leaving 11 bases between. Germline V gene lookup returns CDR1 DFQATT and CDR2 SNEGSKA (reference sequence). The CDR3 bases are TGCAGTGCTAGAGCCGGGGAACCCGAAGCTTTCTTT. Amino acids: CSARAGEPEAFF.

This clonotype was seen many times. J is TRBJ2-3 and V is TRBV29-1, with 7 nucleotides matching TRBD2. The CDR3 sequence is 13 residues long. Germline V gene lookup returns CDR1 SQVTM and CDR2 ANQGSEA. With 4 bases clipped from V and 6 bases from J, the junction kept 7 bases outside the gene matches. The CDR3 here is CSVVGSGVDTQYF. The DNA of the CDR3 is TGCAGCGTTGTGGGGAGCGGGGTGGATACGCAGTATTTT.

This clonotype was seen many times. The V gene is TRBV10-3, the J gene TRBJ1-1; the D is unclear. The CDR3 is made up of 12 amino acids. Germline V CDR1 and CDR2: ENHRY, SYGVKD. V gave up 5 bases and J gave up 1 base, with 5 bases separating them. The CDR3: CAISWGNTEAFF. The CDR3, as DNA: TGTGCCATCAGTTGGGGGAACACTGAAGCTTTCTTT.

This clonotype was detected many times. This rearrangement joins TRBV3-1 to TRBJ2-2; D unclear. CDR3 length: 15 amino acids. V shed 3 bases and J shed 4 bases, with 12 bases lying between them. The germline V gene encodes CDR1 LGHDT and CDR2 YNNKEL (reference sequence). CDR3 sequence (DNA): TGTGCCAGCAGCCAGCTCGATCAGAGCACCGGGGAGCTGTTTTTT. Protein product: CASSQLDQSTGELFF.

Ten or more counts support this clonotype. The J gene is TRBJ2-1, the V gene TRBV7-2, with 12 bases fitting TRBD2. This CDR3 contains 15 residues. CDR1 is SGHTA and CDR2 is FQGNSA in the germline V gene. J was trimmed by 9 bases and V by 5 bases; bases with no gene match: 8. CDR3 region: CASSPRLAGDPEQFF. Here the CDR3 DNA reads TGTGCCAGCAGCCCCCGACTAGCGGGGGACCCTGAGCAGTTCTTC.

This clonotype appeared many times. This chain uses TRBV7-9 with TRBJ2-1, with 10 bases identical to TRBD1. Germline values: CDR1 SEHNR, CDR2 FQNEAQ (reference sequence). CDR3 length equals 16 residues. Trimming at V came to 5 bases and at J to 4 bases, leaving 8 bases not matched to a gene. CDR3 in amino acids: CASSPKPGQGYNEQFF. The CDR3 DNA follows: TGTGCCAGCAGCCCGAAGCCGGGACAGGGGTACAATGAGCAGTTCTTC.

This clonotype was recorded at least ten times. This rearrangement joins TRBV28 to TRBJ2-3, with D hard to call. This CDR3 comprises 16 residues. Looked up from germline, CDR1 is MDHEN and CDR2 is SYDVKM. Trimming took 3 bases from V and 0 from J, leaving 13 bases between them. CDR3 in amino acids: CASSLGSLSSTDTQYF. In DNA, the CDR3 is TGTGCCAGCAGTTTGGGGTCCTTGAGTAGCACAGATACGCAGTATTTT.

V gene TRBV29-1 combines with J gene TRBJ2-7; D might be TRBD1 (5 bases). V lost 5 bases to trimming and J lost 6 bases, with 11 bases between them. The CDR3 totals 11 residues. Looked up from germline, CDR1 is SQVTM and CDR2 is ANQGSEA. The CDR3 DNA is TGCAGCGTTCAGGGCTTAGGCGAGCAGTACTTC. Encoded protein: CSVQGLGEQYF.

This clonotype has a count of ten or more. This chain connects TRBV5-1 to TRBJ2-5, with D tentatively TRBD2 (5 bases). Germline assignment: CDR1 SGHRS and CDR2 YFSETQ. The V and J ends lost 3 bases and 5 bases respectively, with 14 bases between them. This CDR3 contains 14 residues. The DNA of the CDR3 is TGCGCCAGCAGCTCTGGAAGCGGCGGGGAGACCCAGTACTTC. Protein: CASSSGSGGETQYF.

In this sample, this clonotype turned up many times. The chain employs TRBV20-1 and TRBJ1-1; no clear D. The V and J ends lost 6 bases and 6 bases respectively, with 20 bases between them. The germline V gene has CDR1 DFQATT and CDR2 SNEGSKA (reference sequence). The CDR3 length is 14 residues. The CDR3 is CSATEQDAGSEAFF. In DNA form, the CDR3 reads TGCAGTGCCACTGAGCAGGATGCGGGTTCTGAAGCTTTCTTT.

This clonotype was found many times. V gene TRBV11-2 combines with J gene TRBJ1-5; 9 bases are a match to TRBD1. The CDR3 length is 15 residues. Germline V gives CDR1 SGHAT, CDR2 FQNNGV. With V trimmed by 1 base and J by 4 bases, 2 bases remained unmatched. The CDR3 nucleotides read TGTGCCAGCAGCTTAGCAGGGACAGGGAATCAGCCCCAGCATTTT. Amino acids: CASSLAGTGNQPQHF.

This clonotype has at least ten counts. V gene TRBV7-2 combines with J gene TRBJ2-2; the D gene is possibly TRBD2 (5 bases). V was pared by 5 bases and J by 1 base, with 14 bases between. The length of the CDR3 is 16 residues. CDR1 SGHTA and CDR2 FQGNSA come from the germline V gene. The CDR3: CASSPSRVLNTGELFF. The CDR3 bases are TGTGCCAGCAGCCCGTCGAGGGTGCTGAACACCGGGGAGCTGTTTTTT.

In this sample, this clonotype turned up many times. The chain combines TRBV6-1 with TRBJ2-1, with D uncertain. Deletions cut 8 bases from V and 2 bases from J, with 4 bases between. This CDR3 has 11 amino acids. Germline loops: CDR1 MNHNS, CDR2 SASEGT. The CDR3 nucleotides read TGTGCCAGCGGACCCTACAATGAGCAGTTCTTC. Residues: CASGPYNEQFF.

This clonotype was seen at least ten times. V is TRBV20-1 and J is TRBJ2-1, with 7 bases identical to TRBD1. There are 14 residues in the CDR3. With 3 bases clipped from V and 6 bases from J, the junction kept 8 bases outside the gene matches. CDR1 is DFQATT, CDR2 SNEGSKA, per germline (reference sequence). The CDR3 region has the DNA TGCAGTGCTAGGGCAGTGACAGGGTTCAATGAGCAGTTCTTC. Amino acids: CSARAVTGFNEQFF.

The chain combines TRBV30 with TRBJ1-1, with D unresolved. The CDR3 loop spans 13 amino acids. Germline V gene data show CDR1 as GTSNPN and CDR2 as SVGIG (reference sequence). V was clipped by 0 bases and J by 0 bases, with 5 bases between them. CDR3 in amino acids: CAWSVGLNTEAFF. As DNA, the CDR3 is TGTGCCTGGAGTGTTGGGCTGAACACTGAAGCTTTCTTT.

This clonotype was found a few times. V gene TRBV20-1 combines with J gene TRBJ2-5; a weak D match, TRBD1 (6 bases). Per germline, CDR1 DFQATT and CDR2 SNEGSKA (reference sequence). V was trimmed by 4 bases and J by 0 bases, leaving 12 bases between them. This CDR3 comprises 14 residues. Here the CDR3 reads CSAIRDNNQETQYF. As DNA, the CDR3 is TGCAGTGCTATCCGGGACAATAACCAAGAGACCCAGTACTTC.

In its sample, this clonotype was seen many times. J is TRBJ2-6 and V is TRBV12-3 or TRBV12-4; tentatively, D is TRBD2 (6 bases). This CDR3 contains 15 residues. V shed 4 bases and J shed 0 bases, with 7 bases lying between them. The CDR3: CASSSGSSGANVLTF. The DNA of the CDR3 is TGTGCCAGCAGTTCCGGGAGCTCTGGGGCCAACGTCCTGACTTTC.

This rearrangement joins TRBV20-1 to TRBJ2-7, with 8 bases lining up with TRBD1. The CDR3 runs 13 residues. Germline CDR1 is DFQATT and CDR2 is SNEGSKA (reference sequence). V lost 2 bases to trimming and J lost 2 bases; unmatched junction nucleotides: 2. The CDR3 DNA reads as TGCAGTGCTAGAAAGGACAGGGCCTACGAGCAGTACTTC. This codes for CSARKDRAYEQYF.

Many counts were recorded for this clonotype. The rearrangement links TRBV20-1 to TRBJ2-1; the match to TRBD1 covers 7 bases. The V gene end was trimmed by 5 bases and the J gene end by 0 bases; junction bases not matched to a gene: 7. Germline-derived CDR1 and CDR2 are DFQATT and SNEGSKA (reference sequence). The CDR3 is made up of 15 amino acids. CDR3 sequence (DNA): TGCAGTGCTCGGGACAGCAAGAGCTCCTACAATGAGCAGTTCTTC. Translated, it gives CSARDSKSSYNEQFF.

Regarding this clonotype: One end of the junction does not line up with germline, which may come from a read error. The chain uses TRBV4-1 and TRBJ2-5; TRBD2 matches at 7 bases. Germline V CDR1 and CDR2: MGHRA, YSYEKL. The CDR3 is 13 amino acids. CDR3 DNA: TGCGCCAGCAGCCTCCCGGGGGGAGAGGCCCAGTACTTC. Translation gives CASSLPGGEAQYF.

This clonotype was counted ten times or more. The chain links TRBV4-3 to TRBJ1-1, with D tentatively TRBD1 (6 bases). Between the trimmed V and J ends, which lost 5 bases and 4 bases, there was a span of 14 bases. The CDR3 is made up of 14 amino acids. Germline lookup yields CDR1 LGHNA and CDR2 YSLEER. CDR3 sequence (DNA): TGCGCCAGCAGCACGGCGGGAGGGGGCACTGAAGCTTTCTTT. Residues: CASSTAGGGTEAFF.

The rearrangement joins TRBV14 to TRBJ1-1, with D tentatively TRBD1 (6 bases). The germline gives CDR1 SGHDN, CDR2 FVKESK. Trimming cost V 0 bases and J 10 bases, with 15 bases left between them. This CDR3 contains 14 residues. CDR3 in amino acids: CASSQDSGAWGAFF. As DNA, the CDR3 is TGTGCCAGCAGCCAAGATTCGGGGGCATGGGGAGCTTTCTTT.

This clonotype was found many times. The V call is TRBV28, the J call TRBJ1-5, with 12 positions matching TRBD1. V was clipped by 4 bases and J by 4 bases; unmatched bases: 5. Per germline, CDR1 MDHEN and CDR2 SYDVKM. The CDR3 has 16 residues. This CDR3 is CASSSGTGGFNQPQHF. CDR3 nucleotides: TGTGCCAGCAGTTCCGGGACAGGGGGCTTTAATCAGCCCCAGCATTTT.